The 26 T cell receptor beta chains listed next were all sequenced from one sample in a study of shared clonotypes between healthy human individuals. Produced via immunoSEQ multiplex PCR; TCRdb's table is partial and in-frame only. The sample consists of roughly 640,000 clones, under 80% of them appearing once. Sequenced material: memory CD4+ T cells sorted from blood. Subset indicated: CD45RA-negative fraction. These TCRs come from a woman aged 25-40 years in good health.

This clone was picked up a small number of times. The CDR3 DNA sequence: TGTGCCAGCAGTGAATTGAGGGGCAGGCCCCAGCATTTT. This sequence encodes CASSELRGRPQHF. V usage is TRBV2 and J usage is TRBJ1-5; TRBD1 might be the D (5 bases). V lost 2 bases and J lost 9, with 11 bases in between. There are 13 residues in the CDR3. From germline, CDR1 is SNHLY and CDR2 FYNNEI.

In DNA form, the CDR3 reads TGCGCCAGCAGTGGGCGGGAGGGAGGCGAGCAGTACTTC. Encoded protein: CASSGREGGEQYF. The V and J genes are TRBV10-1 and TRBJ2-7; 9 bases are a match to TRBD2. This CDR3 is built from 13 residues. From germline, CDR1 is WNHNN and CDR2 SYGVQD (reference sequence). The ends lost 4 bases at V and 6 bases at J; junction bases unmatched: 4.

This clone appeared a few times. This chain uses TRBV27 with TRBJ1-4; 8 nucleotides align to TRBD1. The length of the CDR3 is 15 residues. The trim removed 3 bases at V and 6 bases at J, leaving 6 bases unmatched. CDR1 and CDR2 from the germline V gene are MNHEY and SMNVEV (reference sequence). The CDR3 loop is CASSFRTGSDEKLFF. The DNA of the CDR3 is TGTGCCAGCAGTTTCCGGACAGGGAGTGATGAAAAACTGTTTTTT. The full variable domain, rest sourced from reference TRBV27 and TRBJ1-4, is EAQVTQNPRYLITVTGKKLTVTCSQNMNHEYMSWYRQDPGLGLRQIYYSMNVEVTDKGDVPEGYKVSRKEKRNFPLILESPSPNQTSLYFCASSFRTGSDEKLFFGSGTQLSVL.

In this sample, this clone turned up a few times. The chain joins TRBV5-4 to TRBJ2-5; possibly TRBD1 or TRBD2 for D (5 bases each). CDR1 is SGHNT, CDR2 YYREEE, per germline (reference sequence). The CDR3 contains 14 residues. Trimming removed 0 bases at V and 4 bases at J, with 10 bases between. The CDR3 reads CASSLVGTPETQYF. The CDR3, as DNA: TGTGCCAGCAGCTTGGTTGGGACCCCAGAGACCCAGTACTTC.

The V gene is TRBV28, the J gene TRBJ1-5; D might be TRBD1 (6 bases). V gave up 7 bases and J gave up 0 bases, with 16 bases separating them. This CDR3 is built from 16 residues. The germline V gene has CDR1 MDHEN and CDR2 SYDVKM. The CDR3 bases are TGTGCCAGCACCCCTTCCCGGGACACTAGCAATCAGCCCCAGCATTTT. Protein sequence: CASTPSRDTSNQPQHF.

This chain connects TRBV28 to TRBJ2-2; TRBD1 is a possible D gene (6 bases). The V gene lost 7 bases and the J gene lost 4 bases, with 28 bases spanning the gap. Germline V gene sequence: CDR1 MDHEN, CDR2 SYDVKM. This CDR3 has 19 residues. This CDR3 reads CASTTHTGRSLTGTGELFF. CDR3 sequence (DNA): TGTGCCAGCACTACTCATACAGGGAGATCCCTAACGGGCACCGGGGAGCTGTTTTTT.

This clone has just a few counts. The chain employs TRBV2 and TRBJ2-1; D is uncertain. The V end was cut by 3 bases, the J end by 0 bases, with 9 bases between. CDR3 length equals 15 residues. Germline CDR1 reads SNHLY; CDR2 reads FYNNEI. The CDR3 loop is CASSERLSSYNEQFF. DNA for the CDR3: TGTGCCAGCAGTGAGCGGCTTAGCTCCTACAATGAGCAGTTCTTC.

The chain joins TRBV19 to TRBJ1-5, with D possibly TRBD1 on 6 matching bases. Trimming cost V 5 bases and J 7 bases, with 15 bases left between them. The germline V gene encodes CDR1 LNHDA and CDR2 SQIVND (reference sequence). CDR3 length: 14 residues. The CDR3 region has the DNA TGTGCCAGTAGTCAGAACAGGGCTGGACAGCCCCAGCATTTT. This codes for CASSQNRAGQPQHF.

This clone has only a few counts. CDR3 nucleotides: TGTGCCAGCAGTGCGATGGGACAAGGCTTCTCTGGGGCCAACGTCCTGACTTTC. Encoded protein: CASSAMGQGFSGANVLTF. The genes are TRBV6-1 and TRBJ2-6; possibly TRBD1 for D (6 bases). The V gene lost 4 bases and the J gene lost 0 bases, with 16 bases spanning the gap. Germline CDR1 MNHNS, CDR2 SASEGT. The CDR3 loop spans 18 amino acids.

This clone appeared once. The sample carries other DNA sequences with the same CDR3. The V call is TRBV11-2, the J call TRBJ2-1; D is perhaps TRBD1 (6 bases). The CDR3 consists of 14 residues. Germline lookup yields CDR1 SGHAT and CDR2 FQNNGV. The germline V and J ends were trimmed by 7 bases and 3 bases, with 13 bases remaining between them. CDR3 sequence (DNA): TGTGCCAGCACCTCGGGCAGGGGCTACAATGAGCAGTTCTTC. As protein: CASTSGRGYNEQFF.

The chain links TRBV27 to TRBJ1-1; 9 nucleotides agree with TRBD1. This CDR3 contains 18 residues. Germline loops: CDR1 MNHEY, CDR2 SMNVEV (reference sequence). The ends lost 5 bases at V and 5 bases at J; junction bases unmatched: 18. CDR3 residues: CASSKFSITGTGTTEAFF. The CDR3 bases are TGTGCCAGCAGTAAGTTTAGTATCACCGGGACAGGGACGACTGAAGCTTTCTTT.

This clone was observed a few times. V and J are TRBV19 and TRBJ2-3; TRBD2 matches at 12 bases. Germline assignment: CDR1 LNHDA and CDR2 SQIVND (reference sequence). The junction had 8 bases not matched to a gene; V was cut back by 3 bases and J by 1 base. The CDR3 has 18 residues. The CDR3: CASSIRLAGVFGTDTQYF. The DNA for the CDR3 is TGTGCCAGTAGTATCAGACTAGCGGGAGTATTTGGCACAGATACGCAGTATTTT.

A word on this clone: One junction end does not reproduce the germline sequence, and a read error may be involved. CDR3 coding DNA: TGTGCCATCAGTGATGAGGAAACCTACGAGCAGTACTTC. Translation: CAISDEETYEQYF. The chain couples TRBV6-5 to TRBJ2-7; D gene uncertain. The CDR3 consists of 13 residues. CDR1 and CDR2 from the germline V gene are MNHEY and SVGAGI.

The table lists this clone with a few counts. Other DNA sequences in this specimen translate into the identical CDR3. This rearrangement joins TRBV18 to TRBJ2-1; D is possibly TRBD1 or TRBD2 (5 bases each). V gave up 1 base and J gave up 7 bases, with 11 bases separating them. The CDR3 runs to 14 residues. Germline assignment: CDR1 KGHSH and CDR2 LQKENI. The CDR3 DNA is TGTGCCAGCTCACCACAGGGGACGGAGAATGAGCAGTTCTTC. It translates to CASSPQGTENEQFF.

The chain links TRBV27 to TRBJ2-7; 11 nucleotides agree with TRBD1. The V segment lost 5 bases and the J segment 2 bases; nucleotides outside the gene matches: 5. CDR3 size: 15 residues. In germline, CDR1 is MNHEY, CDR2 SMNVEV (reference sequence). Here the CDR3 DNA reads TGTGCCAGCAGTACCCCGGGACAGGGGGCCTACGAGCAGTACTTC. Amino acid sequence: CASSTPGQGAYEQYF.

As to this clone: The same CDR3 is also encoded by other DNA sequences in this sample. This chain joins TRBV11-3 and TRBJ2-6; D is ambiguous. Per the germline V gene, CDR1 is SGHNT and CDR2 is YENEEA. The length of the CDR3 is 14 residues. Trimming removed 5 bases at V and 0 bases at J, with 5 bases between. The CDR3 region is CASSPSSGANVLTF. For the CDR3, the DNA is TGTGCCAGCAGCCCGAGCTCTGGGGCCAACGTCCTGACTTTC.

The rearrangement joins TRBV6-5 to TRBJ1-2; D is undetermined. Per the germline V gene, CDR1 is MNHEY and CDR2 is SVGAGI. The V gene lost 6 bases and the J gene lost 6 bases, with 14 bases spanning the gap. This CDR3 contains 13 residues. CDR3 loop: CASRPQAPHGYTF. DNA for the CDR3: TGTGCCAGCAGACCCCAGGCCCCCCATGGCTACACCTTC.

The V and J genes are TRBV15 and TRBJ2-7; tentative D call: TRBD1 (5 bases). The CDR3 length is 12 residues. Germline V gene sequence: CDR1 LNHNV, CDR2 YYDKDF (reference sequence). V was pared by 4 bases and J by 4 bases, with 8 bases between. Here the CDR3 DNA reads TGTGCCACCAGCAAGGACACGTACGAGCAGTACTTC. Protein sequence: CATSKDTYEQYF.

This clone was observed once. CDR3 loop: CASSLWATPGNEQFF. In DNA form, the CDR3 reads TGTGCCAGCAGCTTATGGGCTACCCCCGGGAATGAGCAGTTCTTC. The chain links TRBV7-3 to TRBJ2-1; D gene ambiguous. The germline V and J ends were trimmed by 2 bases and 7 bases, with 15 bases remaining between them. The CDR3 totals 15 residues. Germline V CDR1 and CDR2: SGHTA, FQGTGA. Complete variable domain (other parts from reference TRBV7-3 and TRBJ2-1): GAGVSQTPSNKVTEKGKYVELRCDPISGHTALYWYRQSLGQGPEFLIYFQGTGAADDSGLPNDRFFAVRPEGSVSTLKIQRTERGDSAVYLCASSLWATPGNEQFFGPGTRLTVL.

In this sample, this clone turned up a few times. The gene calls are TRBV6-1 and TRBJ2-1; D possibly corresponds to TRBD2 (6 bases). The CDR3 sequence is 13 residues long. Germline CDR1 MNHNS, CDR2 SASEGT. Trimming left V 10 bases short and J 5 bases short, with 15 bases between. CDR3 sequence reads: CATLALGDNEQFF. For the CDR3, the DNA is TGTGCCACCCTAGCGCTCGGGGACAATGAGCAGTTCTTC.

The rearrangement links TRBV5-4 to TRBJ2-5; D unclear. Per the germline V gene, CDR1 is SGHNT and CDR2 is YYREEE (reference sequence). The CDR3 loop spans 19 amino acids. Trimming took 2 bases from V and 4 from J, leaving 27 bases between them. The CDR3 protein is CASSFDTFYSIQARETQYF. DNA for the CDR3: TGTGCCAGCAGCTTCGACACCTTCTACAGTATTCAAGCAAGAGAGACCCAGTACTTC.

The chain uses TRBV11-2 and TRBJ2-7; TRBD1 agrees at 8 bases. With V trimmed by 5 bases and J by 2 bases, 8 bases remained unmatched. Germline V CDR1 and CDR2: SGHAT, FQNNGV. The CDR3 extends over 15 amino acids. The CDR3 bases are TGTGCCAGCAGCATAAGTTACAGGGGGACCTACGAGCAGTACTTC. Protein sequence: CASSISYRGTYEQYF. Variable domain in full (rest from reference TRBV11-2 and TRBJ2-7): EAGVAQSPRYKIIEKRQSVAFWCNPISGHATLYWYQQILGQGPKLLIQFQNNGVVDDSQLPKDRFSAERLKGVDSTLKIQPAKLEDSAVYLCASSISYRGTYEQYFGPGTRLTVT.

This chain connects TRBV28 to TRBJ1-2; 12 bases are a match to TRBD1. V was pared by 3 bases and J by 6 bases, with 2 bases of the junction left unmatched. This CDR3 spans 14 amino acids. Germline V gene data show CDR1 as MDHEN and CDR2 as SYDVKM. The CDR3 DNA sequence: TGTGCCAGCAGTTTGGGACAGGGGGCAGATGGCTACACCTTC. It codes for CASSLGQGADGYTF.

J is TRBJ1-4 and V is TRBV2; 10 nucleotides align to TRBD1. V was clipped by 5 bases and J by 6 bases; unmatched bases: 3. The CDR3 runs 14 residues. CDR1 and CDR2 (germline): SNHLY, FYNNEI. CDR3 sequence reads: CASSRTGGYEKLFF. Here the CDR3 DNA reads TGTGCCAGCAGTCGGACAGGGGGGTATGAAAAACTGTTTTTT.

This chain links TRBV28 with TRBJ1-2; D perhaps matches TRBD1 (5 bases). The CDR3 loop spans 16 amino acids. V was cut by 6 bases and J by 6 bases, with 23 bases left in between. The germline V gene has CDR1 MDHEN and CDR2 SYDVKM. CDR3 protein: CASSLVNIRARNGYTF. The CDR3 DNA reads as TGTGCCAGCAGCTTGGTTAATATCAGGGCTAGGAATGGCTACACCTTC.

CDR3 sequence (DNA): TGTGCCAGCAGCATCTACGGTGAGCAGTTCTTC. Its protein is CASSIYGEQFF. This chain links TRBV11-2 with TRBJ2-1; D ambiguous. This CDR3 is built from 11 residues. V was shortened by 5 bases and J by 9 bases, with 8 bases between the two germline ends. From germline, CDR1 is SGHAT and CDR2 FQNNGV.